A selection of T cell receptor beta chains follows, all from one sample in a study of early stage breast cancer tumors. TCRdb's copy holds only in-frame clones and misses some; the assay was immunoSEQ multiplex PCR. This sample carries over 25,000 clones, 75% to 85% of them seen once, and the ten largest clones take 10% to 15%. Input material: blood. The source of these receptors is a person between 55 and 69 years old with breast cancer. The CDR3 runs from the conserved cysteine through the conserved F or W. D genes are given only for firm matches. Clone size appears in some rows only: once, few, many, or a class for an expanded clone.

j_gene	d_gene	abundance	v_gene	CDR3nt	CDR3aa
TRBJ2-1	.	.	TRBV7-9	TGTGCCAGCAGCGCGGACTGGCCTAACAATGAGCAGTTCTTC	CASSADWPNNEQFF
TRBJ2-1	.	once	TRBV4-3	TGCGCCAGCAGCCAAGATCATGGGGGAGGCTCCAGCTCCTACAATGAGCAGTTCTTC	CASSQDHGGGSSSYNEQFF
TRBJ1-5	TRBD1	.	TRBV5-1	TGCGCCAGCAGCGTCGGGACAGGGGGCACTCAGCCCCAGCATTTT	CASSVGTGGTQPQHF
TRBJ2-2	.	.	TRBV2	TGTGCCAGCAGGCATTCGTCCAGGGCGGCTTCGAACACCGGGGAGCTGTTTTTT	CASRHSSRAASNTGELFF
TRBJ2-6	.	.	TRBV27	TGTGCCAGCACCCTAGCGGGGACAGGCCGCTCTGGGGCCAACGTCCTGACTTTC	CASTLAGTGRSGANVLTF
TRBJ2-7	.	few	TRBV6-1	TGTGCCAGCAGTGAAATGGAAATCCCGGACAGTCCCTACGAGCAGTACTTC	CASSEMEIPDSPYEQYF
TRBJ2-3	TRBD2	.	TRBV5-4	TGTGCCAGCAGCTTGGATCAGCGGGAGGGCGTAGATACGCAGTATTTT	CASSLDQREGVDTQYF
TRBJ2-3	TRBD2	.	TRBV13	TGTGCCAGCAGCTCCATGACTAGCGGGACCACAGATACGCAGTATTTT	CASSSMTSGTTDTQYF
TRBJ2-6	.	.	TRBV18	TGTGCCAGCTCGGACAGCGCTGGGGCCAACGTCCTGACTTTC	CASSDSAGANVLTF
TRBJ1-1	TRBD1	.	TRBV14	TGTGCCAGCAGAGGACAGGGTGACGGGGCTGAAGCTTTCTTT	CASRGQGDGAEAFF
TRBJ2-3	.	.	TRBV7-9	TGTGCCAGCAGCACTTCGCTCAGCGGCACAGATACGCAGTATTTT	CASSTSLSGTDTQYF
TRBJ1-2	.	.	TRBV6-5	TGTGCCAGCAGACAGGGAAATGGCTACACCTTC	CASRQGNGYTF
TRBJ1-4	.	.	TRBV7-2	TGTGCCAGCAGCCCCCGGCGTGAGGAAAGCGAAAAACTGTTTTTT	CASSPRREESEKLFF
TRBJ1-1	.	once	TRBV2	TGTGCCAGCAACCCACAGGGCATTGAAGCTTTCTTT	CASNPQGIEAFF